These 29 T cell receptor beta chains were sequenced from one sample in a study of blood T cells in healthy people across ages. With a J-beta primer mix and a sample-barcoded 5' primer, a second PCR ran about 7 to 12 cycles. TCRdb called the 5' RACE reads again in MiXCR, with one record for every CDR3 protein. The top ten clones hold 23% of a sample with 1.5 million to 2 million distinct CDR3 sequences, more than 35% of them seen once. Material: blood. These receptors were taken from a human donor in good health.

Many counts were recorded for this clonotype. This chain connects TRBV7-2 to TRBJ2-3; D is ambiguous. V gave up 4 bases and J gave up 1 base, with 9 bases separating them. The CDR3 consists of 14 residues. Germline CDR1 and CDR2: SGHTA and FQGNSA. CDR3 residues: CASSSARGTDTQYF. The DNA for the CDR3 is TGTGCCAGCAGCTCGGCTCGGGGCACAGATACGCAGTATTTT.

This CDR3 reads CASSLGTGKPQETQYF. In nucleotides, the CDR3 is TGCGCCAGCAGCTTAGGGACAGGCAAACCTCAAGAGACCCAGTACTTC. The V call is TRBV5-1, the J call TRBJ2-5; 8 nucleotides agree with TRBD1. With 2 bases clipped from V and 2 bases from J, the junction kept 8 bases outside the gene matches. Germline-derived CDR1 and CDR2 are SGHRS and YFSETQ. This CDR3 is built from 16 residues.

This clonotype was recorded many times. The V gene is TRBV25-1, the J gene TRBJ2-3; D gene ambiguous. CDR3 length: 12 residues. Per the germline V gene, CDR1 is MGHDK and CDR2 is SYGVNS. Trimming stripped 5 bases from V and 5 bases from J, with 8 bases between. Here the CDR3 reads CASSYRIDTQYF. In DNA, the CDR3 is TGTGCCAGCAGTTACAGAATAGATACGCAGTATTTT.

This clonotype was picked up a small number of times. The V and J genes are TRBV21-1 and TRBJ2-4. TRBV21-1 is shown as a pseudogene. The CDR3 runs to 18 residues. Here the CDR3 DNA reads TGTGCCAGCAGCAAAGTTCACTCCAGGTCACTAGCCAAAAACATTCAGTACTTC. Amino acid sequence: CASSKVHSRSLAKNIQYF.

The sample holds a few counts of this clonotype. The chain carries TRBV14 and TRBJ2-7, with 8 bases identical to TRBD1. The CDR3 consists of 19 residues. Per germline, CDR1 SGHDN and CDR2 FVKESK. V lost 0 bases to trimming and J lost 4 bases; unmatched junction nucleotides: 17. Here the CDR3 DNA reads TGTGCCAGCAGCCAAGACGACAGGGGAGCCGCCCCTTCGGGTTACGAGCAGTACTTC. Protein: CASSQDDRGAAPSGYEQYF. The full variable domain, in which reference TRBV14 and TRBJ2-7 provide the parts outside the CDR3, is EAGVTQFPSHSVIEKGQTVTLRCDPISGHDNLYWYRRVMGKEIKFLLHFVKESKQDESGMPNNRFLAERTGGTYSTLKVQPAELEDSGVYFCASSQDDRGAAPSGYEQYFGPGTRLTVT.

The gene calls are TRBV3-1 and TRBJ2-5; D may be TRBD2 (7 bases). The CDR3 is 16 residues long. The germline V gene has CDR1 LGHDT and CDR2 YNNKEL (reference sequence). V shed 0 bases and J shed 4 bases, with 15 bases lying between them. As DNA, the CDR3 is TGTGCCAGCAGCCAAGACGGTAGGGGAGGGGGAGAGACCCAGTACTTC. Translation gives CASSQDGRGGGETQYF.

This sequence joins TRBV4-1 and TRBJ2-1, with D possibly TRBD1 on 6 matching bases. The CDR3 consists of 13 residues. The V end was cut by 0 bases, the J end by 8 bases, with 8 bases between. The germline V gene has CDR1 MGHRA and CDR2 YSYEKL. CDR3 DNA sequence: TGCGCCAGCAGCCAAGAACAGGGCGATGAGCAGTTCTTC. Translation: CASSQEQGDEQFF.

J is TRBJ2-7 and V is TRBV4-3; TRBD1 or TRBD2 may be the D gene (6 bases each). Germline CDR1 reads LGHNA; CDR2 reads YSLEER. The CDR3 contains 15 residues. Trimming shortened V by 0 bases and J by 2 bases, and 11 bases separated the two germline ends. The CDR3 DNA is TGCGCCAGCAGCCAAGAACAGGGAGGCACCTACGAGCAGTACTTC. Translating it yields CASSQEQGGTYEQYF.

This clonotype has just a few counts. This chain joins TRBV29-1 and TRBJ2-7, with 9 positions matching TRBD1. This CDR3 is built from 12 residues. V dropped 6 bases and J dropped 7; count of bases not matched to a gene: 7. Germline V gene data show CDR1 as SQVTM and CDR2 as ANQGSEA. The CDR3 nucleotides read TGCAGCGTGACGGGACAGGGAGGAGAGCAGTACTTC. Its translation: CSVTGQGGEQYF.

The sample holds a few counts of this clonotype. The V and J genes are TRBV27 and TRBJ1-2; D uncertain. Germline V CDR1 and CDR2: MNHEY, SMNVEV (reference sequence). The CDR3 totals 15 residues. With 6 bases removed from V and 2 bases from J, the gap between germline ends came to 16 bases. CDR3 DNA sequence: TGTGCCAGCAGCCCCCATAGTCTGGTGAACTATGGCTACACCTTC. As protein: CASSPHSLVNYGYTF.

The chain has TRBV2 and TRBJ2-7; the D is unclear. Germline CDR1 reads SNHLY; CDR2 reads FYNNEI. The CDR3 loop spans 14 amino acids. Deletions cut 6 bases from V and 1 base from J, with 13 bases between. The CDR3 protein is CASSTWAESYEQYF. CDR3 nucleotide sequence: TGTGCCAGCAGCACCTGGGCGGAATCCTACGAGCAGTACTTC.

In nucleotides, the CDR3 is TGTGCCAGCAGCTTCCGGGCAGGGGCCGTGGGGACCCAGTACTTC. Residues: CASSFRAGAVGTQYF. This sequence joins TRBV14 and TRBJ2-5, with D possibly TRBD1 on 6 matching bases. The germline V gene has CDR1 SGHDN and CDR2 FVKESK. This CDR3 spans 15 amino acids. V lost 5 bases and J 7 bases, leaving 20 bases between the germline ends. The full variable domain, rest sourced from reference TRBV14 and TRBJ2-5, is EAGVTQFPSHSVIEKGQTVTLRCDPISGHDNLYWYRRVMGKEIKFLLHFVKESKQDESGMPNNRFLAERTGGTYSTLKVQPAELEDSGVYFCASSFRAGAVGTQYFGPGTRLLVL.

This chain connects TRBV30 to TRBJ1-2; D gene ambiguous. Germline CDR1 reads GTSNPN; CDR2 reads SVGIG (reference sequence). The CDR3 has 12 amino acids. V was cut by 5 bases and J by 3 bases, with 10 bases left in between. The CDR3 sequence: CAWGSGYYGYTF. Written as DNA, the CDR3 is TGTGCCTGGGGAAGCGGGTACTATGGCTACACCTTC. Combining the CDR3 with reference TRBV30 and TRBJ1-2 gives the whole variable domain SQTIHQWPATLVQPVGSPLSLECTVEGTSNPNLYWYRQAAGRGLQLLFYSVGIGQISSEVPQNLSASRPQDRQFILSSKKLLLSDSGFYLCAWGSGYYGYTFGSGTRLTVV.

In the case of this clonotype: A junction end diverges from the germline sequence, so it may reflect a read error. This chain links TRBV7-2 with TRBJ2-5; D may match TRBD1 or TRBD2 (5 bases each). The germline V gene has CDR1 SGHTA and CDR2 FQGNSA. This CDR3 is 15 amino acids long. The CDR3 coding sequence is TGTGCCGGCAGCTTACTAGGACCAGGGACCTACGGGCAGTACTTC. It translates to CAGSLLGPGTYGQYF.

This chain uses TRBV20-1 with TRBJ2-7, with D possibly matching TRBD1 (6 bases). The CDR3 has 12 residues. Trimming removed 6 bases from V and 2 bases from J, with 11 bases in between. The V gene's germline CDR1 is DFQATT and CDR2 SNEGSKA (reference sequence). The CDR3 coding sequence is TGCAGTGCCTTGGGACAAACCTACGAGCAGTACTTC. It yields the protein CSALGQTYEQYF.

The rearrangement uses TRBV12-3 or TRBV12-4 and TRBJ1-1; 8 bases agree with TRBD1. CDR3 length: 14 amino acids. V shed 6 bases and J 9 bases; nucleotides not matched to a gene: 12. The CDR3 DNA reads as TGTGCCAGCAGGGAGGGAGGGACAGGTGTTAAAGCTTTCTTT. Translation: CASREGGTGVKAFF.

This clonotype was detected only once. The chain joins TRBV2 to TRBJ1-5; no clear D. The CDR3 length is 15 residues. Trimming shortened V by 6 bases and J by 4 bases, and 16 bases separated the two germline ends. CDR1 is SNHLY, CDR2 FYNNEI, per germline. The CDR3 spells CASSPQAGSNQPQHF. Here the CDR3 DNA reads TGTGCCAGCAGCCCCCAGGCGGGCTCAAATCAGCCCCAGCATTTT.

CDR3 coding DNA: TGTGCCAGCAGCTTTAGGGGTGCCAAGAACGAGCAGTACTTC. Translated: CASSFRGAKNEQYF. The chain joins TRBV7-8 to TRBJ2-5; perhaps TRBD1 as D (5 bases). The DNA end is more similar to TRBJ2-7, so the J call may be wrong. The CDR3 sequence is 14 residues long. Germline V gene sequence: CDR1 SGHVS, CDR2 FQNEAQ.

This clonotype was detected a few times. The chain carries TRBV10-3 and TRBJ2-1, with no clear D. The CDR3 runs to 13 residues. V was pared by 0 bases and J by 4 bases, with 4 bases between. Germline V gene lookup returns CDR1 ENHRY and CDR2 SYGVKD. The CDR3 here is CAISESNYNEQFF. The DNA of the CDR3 is TGTGCCATCAGTGAGTCGAATTACAATGAGCAGTTCTTC.

This clonotype came up a few times. The V gene is TRBV29-1, the J gene TRBJ2-1; 8 nucleotides line up with TRBD1. Germline-derived CDR1 and CDR2 are SQVTM and ANQGSEA. The CDR3 loop spans 12 amino acids. This CDR3 is CTHRGTGNEQFF. CDR3 coding DNA: TGCACCCATCGAGGGACAGGCAATGAGCAGTTCTTC.

This clonotype came up a few times. CDR3 residues: CASSLSAPLAGAYYEQYF. DNA of the CDR3: TGTGCCAGCAGTTTATCAGCCCCACTAGCGGGGGCTTACTACGAGCAGTACTTC. This rearrangement joins TRBV27 to TRBJ2-7, with TRBD2 matching 11 bases. J gave up 3 bases and V 0 bases, and 10 bases lay outside the gene matches. The CDR3 spans 18 residues. CDR1 and CDR2 from the germline V gene are MNHEY and SMNVEV (reference sequence).

The V call is TRBV4-3, the J call TRBJ2-1, with 8 bases matching TRBD2. Trimming at V came to 0 bases and at J to 12 bases, leaving 7 bases not matched to a gene. Germline V gene sequence: CDR1 LGHNA, CDR2 YSLEER. There are 14 residues in the CDR3. CDR3 loop: CASSQDKAGEAQFF. For the CDR3, the DNA is TGCGCCAGCAGCCAAGATAAAGCGGGGGAGGCGCAGTTCTTC.

The V gene is TRBV7-2, the J gene TRBJ2-5; 7 nucleotides align to TRBD2. The germline V gene encodes CDR1 SGHTA and CDR2 FQGNSA. Trimming removed 1 base from V and 3 bases from J; junction bases left unmatched: 11. This CDR3 has 17 residues. The CDR3 DNA reads as TGTGCCAGCAGCTTAGTGTCGGGGGTGGGAGGGGAAGAGACCCAGTACTTC. It encodes CASSLVSGVGGEETQYF.

The J gene is TRBJ1-4, the V gene TRBV29-1, with 10 bases matching TRBD1. Germline V lookup: CDR1 SQVTM, CDR2 ANQGSEA. V lost 6 bases to trimming and J lost 8 bases; unmatched junction nucleotides: 15. This CDR3 contains 16 residues. The chain's CDR3 is CSVSRSPGQGREKLFF. The CDR3 nucleotides read TGCAGCGTCAGTAGGTCTCCGGGACAGGGGAGAGAAAAACTGTTTTTT.

This clonotype has just a few counts. The rearrangement joins TRBV7-9 to TRBJ2-5; a weak D match, TRBD1 (5 bases). The germline CDR1 and CDR2 sequences are SEHNR and FQNEAQ (reference sequence). This CDR3 has 14 residues. V was cut by 6 bases and J by 0 bases, with 11 bases left in between. This chain's CDR3 is CASRNTGYQETQYF. CDR3 coding DNA: TGTGCCAGCAGGAACACAGGATACCAAGAGACCCAGTACTTC.

On this clonotype itself: A much more abundant neighbour one base away suggests this may be a read error. V usage is TRBV11-1 and J usage is TRBJ2-1, with TRBD2 matching over 11 bases. Unmatched junction bases numbered 7, after V lost 5 bases and J lost 7 bases. Germline CDR1 and CDR2: SGHAT and FQDESV (reference sequence). This CDR3 comprises 15 residues. This CDR3 reads CASSNSGGAENEQFF. In DNA, the CDR3 is TGTGCCAGCAGCAATAGCGGGGGGGCCGAAAATGAGCAGTTCTTC.

This clonotype was counted many times. This sequence joins TRBV20-1 and TRBJ1-2; the D is unclear. Germline assignment: CDR1 DFQATT and CDR2 SNEGSKA (reference sequence). The V end lost 5 bases, the J end lost 0 bases, and 10 bases lay between the germline ends. CDR3 length: 13 residues. The CDR3 is CSAPLKANYGYTF. The DNA for the CDR3 is TGCAGTGCTCCCCTGAAGGCTAACTATGGCTACACCTTC.

This clonotype was detected only a few times. The V gene is TRBV6-1, the J gene TRBJ1-2; D gene ambiguous. V shed 2 bases and J shed 3 bases, with 10 bases lying between them. The CDR3 is 14 amino acids. From germline, CDR1 is MNHNS and CDR2 SASEGT. DNA of the CDR3: TGTGCCAGCAGTGAAACTCCAGAGTACTATGGCTACACCTTC. The encoded protein is CASSETPEYYGYTF.

This clonotype was counted once. This chain connects TRBV9 to TRBJ2-3; D is undetermined. The V gene lost 7 bases and the J gene lost 1 base, with 13 bases spanning the gap. The CDR3 is 14 residues long. Germline CDR1 reads SGDLS; CDR2 reads YYNGEE. The CDR3 is CASEGARGTDTQYF. Here the CDR3 DNA reads TGTGCCAGCGAAGGTGCCCGGGGCACAGATACGCAGTATTTT.